The 9 T cell receptor beta chains below come from one sample, sequenced in a study of tumor-infiltrating lymphocytes in primary liver carcinoma. The investigators made TCR beta cDNA from roughly 0.55 ug total RNA, using a constant-region primer. Three-round nested multiplex PCR performed with slightly modified ARM-PCR produced the TCR beta libraries. Use of TRBV1-TRBV30 forward primers with a C-beta reverse primer characterized the first two PCR rounds, which lasted around 9 cycles each. In TCRdb, the multiplex PCR reads were re-called with MiXCR into one record per CDR3 protein. The sample includes approximately 42,000 distinct CDR3 sequences, roughly 80% of them seen just once. Bulk tissue was left unsorted, and RNA and DNA were co-extracted from 20-30 mg of it. The source material was tumor-adjacent normal liver tissue. The receptors stem from a woman aged 30 to 39 with primary liver carcinoma and hepatitis B virus infection.

V gene TRBV7-9 combines with J gene TRBJ2-1; D is ambiguous. Germline lookup yields CDR1 SEHNR and CDR2 FQNEAQ (reference sequence). V lost 11 bases and J lost 4, with 18 bases in between. The length of the CDR3 is 14 residues. CDR3 nucleotides: TGTGCCGGCAACTCCGTGAGCCTATACAATGAGCAGTTCTTC. This codes for CAGNSVSLYNEQFF.

Turning to this clonotype: A read error may account for a junction end that differs from germline. The V and J genes are TRBV29-1 and TRBJ2-1; maybe TRBD1 (5 bases). Germline assignment: CDR1 SQVTM and CDR2 ANQGSEA. CDR3 length: 13 amino acids. CDR3 residues: CSIEAHRYNEQFF. The CDR3 DNA is TGCAGCATTGAGGCCCACAGGTACAATGAGCAGTTCTTC.

In this sample, this clonotype turned up once. Here the CDR3 reads CITHGGTSGTDTQYF. CDR3 in DNA: TGCATCACACACGGGGGGACTAGCGGCACAGATACGCAGTATTTT. The chain combines TRBV29-1 with TRBJ2-3; 10 bases agree with TRBD2. Per the germline V gene, CDR1 is SQVTM and CDR2 is ANQGSEA. CDR3 length: 15 residues.

On this clonotype itself: A much larger clonotype is one base distant, so this may be a read error. This chain's CDR3 is CASEQAIYTEAFF. DNA for the CDR3: TGTGCCAGCGAACAGGCAATATACACTGAAGCTTTCTTT. The J gene is TRBJ1-1, the V gene TRBV2; perhaps TRBD1 as D (5 bases). Germline CDR1 and CDR2: SNHLY and FYNNEI. The CDR3 spans 13 residues. The V and J ends lost 8 bases and 3 bases respectively, with 13 bases between them. The full variable domain, completed using reference TRBV2 and TRBJ1-1, is EPEVTQTPSHQVTQMGQEVILRCVPISNHLYFYWYRQILGQKVEFLVSFYNNEISEKSEIFDDQFSVERPDGSNFTLKIRSTKLEDSAMYFCASEQAIYTEAFFGQGTRLTVV.

With respect to this clonotype: As the CDR3 is not closed by the conserved phenylalanine or tryptophan, this likely results from a read error. The gene calls are TRBV6-6 and TRBJ2-6, with 9 bases matching TRBD2. Germline V lookup: CDR1 MNHNY, CDR2 SVGAGI (reference sequence). This CDR3 spans 18 amino acids. CDR3 bases: TGTGCCAGTAGTTACTCACCTAGCGGGGTGTCTGGGGCCAACGTCCTGACTCTC. Translated: CASSYSPSGVSGANVLTL.

On this clonotype itself: One end of the junction fails to match germline, which may point to a read error. The gene calls are TRBV11-2 and TRBJ2-1; 8 nucleotides match TRBD1. Germline CDR1 and CDR2: SGHAT and FQNNGV. The CDR3 is 15 amino acids. The CDR3 coding sequence is TGTGCCAGCAGCTTTGGACAGGGAAGGCACGATGAGCAGTTCTTT. As protein: CASSFGQGRHDEQFF.

About this clonotype: A read error may account for a junction end that differs from germline. The chain employs TRBV5-6 and TRBJ2-7; 10 bases align to TRBD2. The CDR3 spans 14 residues. Per germline, CDR1 SGHDT and CDR2 YYEEEE. This CDR3 is CASSLSLAGEGQHF. DNA of the CDR3: TGTGCCAGCAGCTTGAGTCTAGCGGGAGAAGGACAGCACTTC.

Note on this clonotype: A read error is likely, as this CDR3 ends without the conserved phenylalanine or tryptophan. This rearrangement joins TRBV11-2 to TRBJ2-1, with D unresolved. The CDR3 has 13 amino acids. CDR1 is SGHAT and CDR2 is FQNNGV in the germline V gene. The CDR3 sequence is CASSLGSYNEQFL. In nucleotides, the CDR3 is TGTGCCAGTAGCTTGGGCTCCTACAATGAGCAGTTCTTA.

As regards this clonotype: One end of the junction is discordant with germline, which a read error may explain. The gene calls are TRBV4-2 and TRBJ2-7; 9 bases are a match to TRBD2. This CDR3 has 15 residues. Germline CDR1 is LGHNA and CDR2 is YNFKEQ. The CDR3 DNA reads as TGTGCCAGCAGCCAAAGGACTAGCGTCTCCTACGAGCAGCATTTC. It encodes CASSQRTSVSYEQHF.